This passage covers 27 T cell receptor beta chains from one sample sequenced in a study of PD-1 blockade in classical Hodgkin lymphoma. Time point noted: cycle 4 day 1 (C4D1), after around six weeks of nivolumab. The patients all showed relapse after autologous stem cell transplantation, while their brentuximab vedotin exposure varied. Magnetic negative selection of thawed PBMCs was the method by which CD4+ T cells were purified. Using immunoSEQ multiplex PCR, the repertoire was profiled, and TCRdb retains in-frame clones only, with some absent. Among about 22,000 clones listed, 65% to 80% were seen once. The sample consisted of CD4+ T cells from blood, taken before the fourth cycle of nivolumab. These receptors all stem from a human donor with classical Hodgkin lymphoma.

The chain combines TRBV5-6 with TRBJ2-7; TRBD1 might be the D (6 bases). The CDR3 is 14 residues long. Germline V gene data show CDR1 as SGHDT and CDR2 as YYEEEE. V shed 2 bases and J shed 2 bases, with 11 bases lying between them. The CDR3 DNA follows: TGTGCCAGCAGCTTATACGGACAGACCTACGAGCAGTACTTC. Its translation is CASSLYGQTYEQYF.

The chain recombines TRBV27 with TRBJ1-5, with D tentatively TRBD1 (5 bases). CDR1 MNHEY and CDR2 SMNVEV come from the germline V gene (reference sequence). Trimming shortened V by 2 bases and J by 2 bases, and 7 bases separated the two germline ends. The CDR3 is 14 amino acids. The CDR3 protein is CASSLGGGNQPQHF. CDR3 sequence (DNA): TGTGCCAGCAGTTTAGGAGGGGGCAATCAGCCCCAGCATTTT.

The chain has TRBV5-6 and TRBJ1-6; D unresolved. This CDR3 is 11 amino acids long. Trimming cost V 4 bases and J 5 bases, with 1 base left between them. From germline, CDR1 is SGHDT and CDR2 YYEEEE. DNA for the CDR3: TGTGCCAGCAGCAATAATTCACCCCTCCACTTT. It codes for CASSNNSPLHF.

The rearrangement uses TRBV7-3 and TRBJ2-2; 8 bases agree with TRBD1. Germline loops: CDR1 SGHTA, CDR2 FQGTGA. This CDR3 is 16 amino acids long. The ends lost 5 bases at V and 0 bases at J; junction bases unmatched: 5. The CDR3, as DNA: TGTGCCAGCAGCCCCAGACAGGGGTCGAACACCGGGGAGCTGTTTTTT. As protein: CASSPRQGSNTGELFF.

In nucleotides, the CDR3 is TGTGCCAGCAGGGAAACTGGCTACACCTTC. Protein sequence: CASRETGYTF. The chain links TRBV6-4 to TRBJ1-2; no firm D call. CDR1 MRHNA and CDR2 SNTAGT come from the germline V gene. V was cut by 6 bases and J by 7 bases, with 6 bases left in between. This CDR3 spans 10 amino acids.

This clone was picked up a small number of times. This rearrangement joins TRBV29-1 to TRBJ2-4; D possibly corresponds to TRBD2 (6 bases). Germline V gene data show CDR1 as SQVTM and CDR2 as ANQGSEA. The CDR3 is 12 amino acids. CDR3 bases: TGCAGTGCGGGGATATCGGGTTACATTCAGTACTTC. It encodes CSAGISGYIQYF.

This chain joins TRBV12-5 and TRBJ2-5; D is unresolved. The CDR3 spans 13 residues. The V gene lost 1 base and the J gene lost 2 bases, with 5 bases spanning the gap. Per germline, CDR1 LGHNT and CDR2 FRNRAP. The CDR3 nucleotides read TGTGCTAGTGGTTTGGGACCTCAAGAGACCCAGTACTTC. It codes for CASGLGPQETQYF.

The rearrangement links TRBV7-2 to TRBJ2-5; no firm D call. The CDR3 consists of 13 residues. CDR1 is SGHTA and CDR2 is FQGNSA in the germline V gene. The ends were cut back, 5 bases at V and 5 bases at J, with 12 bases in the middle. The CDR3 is CASSPWVGETQYF. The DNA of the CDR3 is TGTGCCAGCAGCCCCTGGGTAGGGGAGACCCAGTACTTC.

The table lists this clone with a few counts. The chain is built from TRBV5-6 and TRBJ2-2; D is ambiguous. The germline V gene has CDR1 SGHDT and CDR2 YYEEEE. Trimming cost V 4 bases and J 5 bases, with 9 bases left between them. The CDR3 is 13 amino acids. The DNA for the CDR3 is TGTGCCAGCAGCCTTCGACCGACCGGGGAGCTGTTTTTT. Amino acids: CASSLRPTGELFF.

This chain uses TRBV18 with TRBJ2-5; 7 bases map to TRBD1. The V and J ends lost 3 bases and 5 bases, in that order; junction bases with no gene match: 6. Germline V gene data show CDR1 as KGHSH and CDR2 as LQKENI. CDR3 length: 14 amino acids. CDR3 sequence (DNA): TGTGCCAGCTCACCGTCGGGACAGTTCGAGACCCAGTACTTC. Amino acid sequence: CASSPSGQFETQYF. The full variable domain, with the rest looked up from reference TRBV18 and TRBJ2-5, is NAGVMQNPRHLVRRRGQEARLRCSPMKGHSHVYWYRQLPEEGLKFMVYLQKENIIDESGMPKERFSAEFPKEGPSILRIQQVVRGDSAAYFCASSPSGQFETQYFGPGTRLLVL.

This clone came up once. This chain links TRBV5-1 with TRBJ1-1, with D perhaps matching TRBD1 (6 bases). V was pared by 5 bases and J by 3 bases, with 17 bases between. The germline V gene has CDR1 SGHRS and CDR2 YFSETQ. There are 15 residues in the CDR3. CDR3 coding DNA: TGCGCCAGCAGGTTAACAGGGTTTCGGGACACTGAAGCTTTCTTT. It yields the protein CASRLTGFRDTEAFF.

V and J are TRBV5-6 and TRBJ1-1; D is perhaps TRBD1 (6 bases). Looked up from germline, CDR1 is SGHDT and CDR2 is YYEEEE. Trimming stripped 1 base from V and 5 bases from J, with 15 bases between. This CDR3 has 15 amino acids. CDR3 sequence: CASSLPDNRVTEAFF. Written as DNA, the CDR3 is TGTGCCAGCAGCTTGCCTGACAACAGGGTGACTGAAGCTTTCTTT.

CDR3 DNA: TGTGCCAGTAGAAATCGGAACACAGATACGCAGTATTTT. Translation: CASRNRNTDTQYF. The chain combines TRBV19 with TRBJ2-3; the D is unclear. V lost 6 bases, J lost 2 bases, and 9 bases lay in between. There are 13 residues in the CDR3. Per the germline V gene, CDR1 is LNHDA and CDR2 is SQIVND (reference sequence).

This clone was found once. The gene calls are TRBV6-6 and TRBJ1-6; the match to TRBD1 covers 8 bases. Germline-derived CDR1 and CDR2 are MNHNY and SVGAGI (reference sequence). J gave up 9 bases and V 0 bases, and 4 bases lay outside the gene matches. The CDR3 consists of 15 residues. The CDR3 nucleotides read TGTGCCAGCAGTTACTCGGACAGGGTTGGTTCACCCCTCCACTTT. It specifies CASSYSDRVGSPLHF.

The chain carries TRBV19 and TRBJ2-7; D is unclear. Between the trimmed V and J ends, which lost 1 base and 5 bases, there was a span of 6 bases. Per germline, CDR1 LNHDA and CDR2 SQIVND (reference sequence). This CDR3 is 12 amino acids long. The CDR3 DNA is TGTGCCAGTAGTATAGCGGGCAACGAGCAGTACTTC. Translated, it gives CASSIAGNEQYF.

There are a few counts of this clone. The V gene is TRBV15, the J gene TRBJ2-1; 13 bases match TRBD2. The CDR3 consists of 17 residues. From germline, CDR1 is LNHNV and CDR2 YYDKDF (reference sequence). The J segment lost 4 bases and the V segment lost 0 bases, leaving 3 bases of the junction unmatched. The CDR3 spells CATSRELAGGPYNEQFF. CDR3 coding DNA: TGTGCCACCAGCAGAGAACTAGCGGGGGGGCCTTACAATGAGCAGTTCTTC.

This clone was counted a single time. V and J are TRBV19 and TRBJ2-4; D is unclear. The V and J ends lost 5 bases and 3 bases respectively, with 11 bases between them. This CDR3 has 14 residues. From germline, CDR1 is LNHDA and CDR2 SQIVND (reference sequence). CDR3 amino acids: CASSFPDLKNIQYF. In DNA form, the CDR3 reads TGTGCCAGTAGTTTTCCAGACCTCAAAAACATTCAGTACTTC.

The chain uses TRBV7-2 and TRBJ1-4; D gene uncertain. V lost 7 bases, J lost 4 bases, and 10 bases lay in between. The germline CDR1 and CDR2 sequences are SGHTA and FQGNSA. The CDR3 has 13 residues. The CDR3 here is CASKKGFNEKLFF. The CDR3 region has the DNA TGTGCCAGCAAAAAAGGTTTTAATGAAAAACTGTTTTTT.

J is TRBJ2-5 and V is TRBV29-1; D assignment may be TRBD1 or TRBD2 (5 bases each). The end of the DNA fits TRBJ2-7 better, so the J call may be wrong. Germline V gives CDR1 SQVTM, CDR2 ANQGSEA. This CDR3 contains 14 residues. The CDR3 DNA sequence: TGCAGCGTTCTGCGATCAGGGACCTCCTACGAGCAGTACTTC. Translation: CSVLRSGTSYEQYF.

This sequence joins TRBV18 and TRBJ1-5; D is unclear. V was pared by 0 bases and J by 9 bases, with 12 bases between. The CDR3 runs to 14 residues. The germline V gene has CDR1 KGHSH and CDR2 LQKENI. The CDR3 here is CASSPPGEYGPQHF. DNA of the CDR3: TGTGCCAGCTCACCACCGGGCGAATATGGGCCCCAGCATTTT.

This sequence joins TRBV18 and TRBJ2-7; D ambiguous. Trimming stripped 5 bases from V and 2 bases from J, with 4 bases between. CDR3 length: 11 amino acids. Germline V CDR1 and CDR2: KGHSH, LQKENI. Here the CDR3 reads CASSDAYEQYF. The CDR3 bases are TGTGCCAGCTCAGATGCCTACGAGCAGTACTTC.

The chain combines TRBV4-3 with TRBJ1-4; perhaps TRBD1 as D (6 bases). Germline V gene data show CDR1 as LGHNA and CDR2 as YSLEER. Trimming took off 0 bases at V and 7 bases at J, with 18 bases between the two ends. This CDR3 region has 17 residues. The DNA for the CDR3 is TGCGCCAGCAGCCAAGAGTTTGGCAGGGGCGGCGGTGAAAAACTGTTTTTT. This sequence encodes CASSQEFGRGGGEKLFF.

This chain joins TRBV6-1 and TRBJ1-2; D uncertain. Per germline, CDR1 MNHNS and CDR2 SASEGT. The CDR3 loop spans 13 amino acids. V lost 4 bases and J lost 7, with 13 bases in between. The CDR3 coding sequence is TGTGCCAGCAGTGGGATGAGGGTCGCTGGCTACACCTTC. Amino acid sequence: CASSGMRVAGYTF.

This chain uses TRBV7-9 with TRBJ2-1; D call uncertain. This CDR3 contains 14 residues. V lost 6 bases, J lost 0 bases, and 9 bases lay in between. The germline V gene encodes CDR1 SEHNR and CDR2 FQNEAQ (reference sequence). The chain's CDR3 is CASRRVDSYNEQFF. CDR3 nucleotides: TGTGCCAGCAGGAGAGTTGACTCCTACAATGAGCAGTTCTTC.

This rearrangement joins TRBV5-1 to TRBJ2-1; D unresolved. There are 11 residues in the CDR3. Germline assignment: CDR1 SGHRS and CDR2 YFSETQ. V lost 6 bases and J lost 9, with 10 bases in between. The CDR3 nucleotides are TGCGCCAGCACGGAAAAGACTGAGCAGTTCTTC. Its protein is CASTEKTEQFF.

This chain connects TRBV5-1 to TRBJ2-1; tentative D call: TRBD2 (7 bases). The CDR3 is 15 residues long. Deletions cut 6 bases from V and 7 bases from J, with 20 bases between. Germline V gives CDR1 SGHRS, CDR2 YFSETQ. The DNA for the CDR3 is TGCGCCAGCACCTGGGGGGGCCGACCATGGAATGAGCAGTTCTTC. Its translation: CASTWGGRPWNEQFF.

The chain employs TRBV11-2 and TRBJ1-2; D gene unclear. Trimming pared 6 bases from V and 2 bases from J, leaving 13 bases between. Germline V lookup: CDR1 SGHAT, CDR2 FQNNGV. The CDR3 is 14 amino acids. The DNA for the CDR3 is TGTGCCAGCAGGGCAGCTCCCCAAAACTATGGCTACACCTTC. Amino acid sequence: CASRAAPQNYGYTF.